Below are 30 T cell receptor beta chains sequenced from a single sample in a study of blood T cell repertoires in COVID-19. TCRdb's copy holds only in-frame clones and misses some; the assay was immunoSEQ multiplex PCR. The sample has about 90,000 clones, 70% to 90% seen once. The sequenced sample was peripheral blood. The receptors were sampled from a man in his sixties with acute or convalescent COVID-19.

The chain combines TRBV7-9 with TRBJ1-1; 8 bases agree with TRBD1. The V and J ends lost 6 bases and 1 base, in that order; junction bases with no gene match: 7. Germline V CDR1 and CDR2: SEHNR, FQNEAQ (reference sequence). The CDR3 extends over 15 amino acids. Here the CDR3 reads CASRYSTGENTEAFF. The CDR3 DNA follows: TGTGCCAGCAGATACTCGACAGGGGAGAACACTGAAGCTTTCTTT.

CDR3 sequence: CASTSSGPGELFF. CDR3 coding DNA: TGTGCCAGCACCTCATCGGGTCCCGGGGAGCTGTTTTTT. The chain couples TRBV6-5 to TRBJ2-2; D is unresolved. CDR1 is MNHEY and CDR2 is SVGAGI in the germline V gene. Trimming stripped 7 bases from V and 6 bases from J, with 12 bases between. The CDR3 spans 13 residues.

The rearrangement links TRBV13 to TRBJ1-2, with 8 nucleotides matching TRBD1. Looked up from germline, CDR1 is PRHDT and CDR2 is FYEKMQ (reference sequence). The CDR3 has 15 amino acids. V trimming: 2 bases; J trimming: 4 bases; junction bases outside the gene matches: 6. The DNA of the CDR3 is TGTGCCAGCAGCTTACCGGGCAGGGGGCTCTATGGCTACACCTTC. Residues: CASSLPGRGLYGYTF.

The chain uses TRBV7-3 and TRBJ2-7; 9 nucleotides line up with TRBD2. The CDR3 has 15 amino acids. V was pared by 3 bases and J by 5 bases, with 8 bases of the junction left unmatched. The germline CDR1 and CDR2 sequences are SGHTA and FQGTGA. The CDR3 DNA follows: TGTGCCAGCAGCTTGAGTAGCGGGAGAGGGGACGAGCAGTACTTC. Protein sequence: CASSLSSGRGDEQYF.

The CDR3: CSAGTGSWETQYF. In DNA form, the CDR3 reads TGCAGCGCCGGGACCGGGAGCTGGGAGACCCAGTACTTC. The genes are TRBV29-1 and TRBJ2-5, with D maybe TRBD2 (6 bases). The CDR3 length is 13 residues. The V end was cut by 7 bases, the J end by 5 bases, with 17 bases between. Germline assignment: CDR1 SQVTM and CDR2 ANQGSEA.

The J gene is TRBJ2-3, the V gene TRBV6-5; TRBD2 aligns across 9 bases. In germline, CDR1 is MNHEY, CDR2 SVGAGI. Germline trimming cut 3 bases from V and 2 bases from J; bases unmatched to any gene: 3. The CDR3 totals 15 residues. CDR3 coding DNA: TGTGCCAGCAGTTATGCTAGCGGGGCCACAGATACGCAGTATTTT. Translating gives CASSYASGATDTQYF.

A few counts support this clone. The V and J genes are TRBV10-3 and TRBJ1-2, with TRBD1 matching over 7 bases. The length of the CDR3 is 13 residues. Germline assignment: CDR1 ENHRY and CDR2 SYGVKD. V lost 5 bases, J lost 8 bases, and 8 bases stayed unmatched. The CDR3 region has the DNA TGTGCCATCAGTTCTGGACAGGACGGCGGCTACACCTTC. It is translated as CAISSGQDGGYTF.

The chain is built from TRBV7-8 and TRBJ1-5; possibly TRBD1 for D (5 bases). This CDR3 is 17 amino acids long. Germline V gives CDR1 SGHVS, CDR2 FQNEAQ. Trimming took off 0 bases at V and 1 base at J, with 13 bases between the two ends. The chain's CDR3 is CASSLAISGLSNQPQHF. CDR3 nucleotides: TGTGCCAGCAGCTTAGCAATTTCGGGACTCAGCAATCAGCCCCAGCATTTT.

V usage is TRBV29-1 and J usage is TRBJ1-5; D possibly corresponds to TRBD1 (5 bases). The CDR3 is 13 residues long. Germline assignment: CDR1 SQVTM and CDR2 ANQGSEA. The V gene lost 6 bases and the J gene lost 6 bases, with 15 bases spanning the gap. CDR3: CSVLGQDGQPQHF. CDR3 DNA sequence: TGCAGCGTCCTCGGACAAGACGGTCAGCCCCAGCATTTT.

This chain uses TRBV19 with TRBJ1-2; weak D call: TRBD1 (6 bases). Between the trimmed V and J ends, which lost 6 bases and 2 bases, there was a span of 19 bases. The CDR3 is 16 residues long. CDR1 and CDR2 (germline): LNHDA, SQIVND (reference sequence). CDR3 sequence reads: CASRSQQGFQNYGYTF. CDR3 sequence (DNA): TGTGCCAGTAGGTCCCAACAGGGATTCCAGAACTATGGCTACACCTTC.

The V call is TRBV10-3, the J call TRBJ1-2; D is uncertain. The CDR3 is 14 residues long. CDR1 is ENHRY and CDR2 is SYGVKD in the germline V gene. V lost 1 base and J 8 bases, leaving 14 bases between the germline ends. This chain's CDR3 is CAISELVDAGGYTF. In nucleotides, the CDR3 is TGTGCCATCAGTGAGTTGGTCGATGCGGGGGGCTACACCTTC.

The CDR3 reads CASSSGGRDQPQHF. In DNA form, the CDR3 reads TGCGCCAGCAGTTCAGGGGGCAGGGATCAGCCCCAGCATTTT. This rearrangement joins TRBV5-1 to TRBJ1-5; TRBD1 aligns across 8 bases. The germline gives CDR1 SGHRS, CDR2 YFSETQ. The J segment lost 5 bases and the V segment lost 5 bases, leaving 6 bases of the junction unmatched. This CDR3 spans 14 amino acids.

This sequence joins TRBV27 and TRBJ2-5, with D possibly being TRBD2 (6 bases). CDR1 MNHEY and CDR2 SMNVEV come from the germline V gene (reference sequence). The V and J ends lost 6 bases and 6 bases respectively, with 20 bases between them. The length of the CDR3 is 15 residues. This CDR3 reads CASRDSGTGVQTQYF. CDR3 in DNA: TGTGCCAGCAGAGATTCGGGGACTGGGGTCCAGACCCAGTACTTC.

This chain links TRBV30 with TRBJ1-2; 7 positions agree with TRBD1. Germline-derived CDR1 and CDR2 are GTSNPN and SVGIG (reference sequence). The CDR3 extends over 14 amino acids. Germline trimming cut 3 bases from V and 4 bases from J; bases unmatched to any gene: 8. The CDR3 DNA is TGTGCCTGGAGCCTTGGAGGGACAGCCTATGGCTACACCTTC. The encoded protein is CAWSLGGTAYGYTF. Full variable domain (missing parts from reference TRBV30 and TRBJ1-2): SQTIHQWPATLVQPVGSPLSLECTVEGTSNPNLYWYRQAAGRGLQLLFYSVGIGQISSEVPQNLSASRPQDRQFILSSKKLLLSDSGFYLCAWSLGGTAYGYTFGSGTRLTVV.

This chain connects TRBV18 to TRBJ2-7; 7 positions agree with TRBD2. Germline values: CDR1 KGHSH, CDR2 LQKENI. V lost 6 bases and J lost 0; bases outside the gene matches: 11. The length of the CDR3 is 16 residues. The CDR3 DNA reads as TGTGCCAGCTCTCCTTCTGGGGGAGGGAACTCCTACGAGCAGTACTTC. It codes for CASSPSGGGNSYEQYF.

The chain is built from TRBV5-8 and TRBJ1-6; weak D call: TRBD1 (6 bases). This CDR3 spans 15 amino acids. V lost 0 bases to trimming and J lost 10 bases, with 14 bases between them. Germline V gives CDR1 SGHTS, CDR2 YDEGEE. This chain's CDR3 is CASSLVAGARSPLHF. The DNA for the CDR3 is TGTGCCAGCAGCTTGGTGGCAGGGGCAAGGTCACCCCTCCACTTT.

The chain is built from TRBV12-5 and TRBJ2-7, with D perhaps TRBD1 (5 bases). Germline V gives CDR1 LGHNT, CDR2 FRNRAP. The V end lost 4 bases, the J end lost 4 bases, and 20 bases lay between the germline ends. The CDR3 has 16 residues. This CDR3 reads CASGSPIQGFWYEQYF. The CDR3, as DNA: TGTGCTAGTGGTTCCCCCATCCAGGGATTTTGGTACGAGCAGTACTTC.

V gene TRBV19 combines with J gene TRBJ2-5; TRBD2 might be the D (6 bases). CDR1 and CDR2 from the germline V gene are LNHDA and SQIVND (reference sequence). V lost 11 bases and J 2 bases, leaving 12 bases between the germline ends. The CDR3 contains 12 residues. This CDR3 reads CASGGYQETQYF. The DNA of the CDR3 is TGTGCCTCCGGGGGTTATCAAGAGACCCAGTACTTC.

This clone has a single count. The gene calls are TRBV5-4 and TRBJ2-5; D unclear. The CDR3 has 15 amino acids. Trimming took off 1 base at V and 5 bases at J, with 15 bases between the two ends. Germline CDR1 SGHNT, CDR2 YYREEE (reference sequence). The CDR3 is CASSLPGLSSETQYF. The CDR3 DNA sequence: TGTGCCAGCAGCTTGCCAGGTCTTTCTTCGGAGACCCAGTACTTC.

The CDR3 bases are TGTGCCAGCAGCCAGGGGTTTTTAACTGAAGCTTTCTTT. This encodes CASSQGFLTEAFF. The chain has TRBV11-1 and TRBJ1-1; perhaps TRBD1 as D (6 bases). Trimming shortened V by 5 bases and J by 5 bases, and 12 bases separated the two germline ends. Germline V lookup: CDR1 SGHAT, CDR2 FQDESV (reference sequence). The CDR3 covers 13 residues.

V gene TRBV7-9 combines with J gene TRBJ2-1; the D is unclear. Germline-derived CDR1 and CDR2 are SEHNR and FQNEAQ (reference sequence). The CDR3 totals 14 residues. V was clipped by 1 base and J by 8 bases, with 12 bases between them. CDR3 in DNA: TGTGCCAGCAGCTTAGGGCTAGTATGGGATGAGCAGTTCTTC. Translated: CASSLGLVWDEQFF.

V is TRBV18 and J is TRBJ2-1, with TRBD1 matching over 11 bases. The germline V gene has CDR1 KGHSH and CDR2 LQKENI. The CDR3 spans 17 residues. Losses at the gene ends were 1 base for V and 7 bases for J; bases not matched to a gene: 9. CDR3 sequence reads: CASSPLPPGQGGNEQFF. In DNA, the CDR3 is TGTGCCAGCTCACCACTCCCCCCGGGACAGGGGGGTAATGAGCAGTTCTTC.

The chain uses TRBV9 and TRBJ2-5; 9 bases map to TRBD1. The ends lost 9 bases at V and 7 bases at J; junction bases unmatched: 10. The CDR3 is 13 amino acids. Germline V lookup: CDR1 SGDLS, CDR2 YYNGEE. The chain's CDR3 is CAIARTGEGTQYF. CDR3 sequence (DNA): TGTGCCATAGCCCGGACAGGGGAGGGGACCCAGTACTTC.

This clone was recorded only once. J is TRBJ1-1 and V is TRBV5-6; no definite D call. The germline gives CDR1 SGHDT, CDR2 YYEEEE. The ends were cut back, 5 bases at V and 1 base at J, with 15 bases in the middle. The CDR3 covers 15 residues. As DNA, the CDR3 is TGTGCCAGCAGGGTTTATGGACTCCCGAACACTGAAGCTTTCTTT. Translating gives CASRVYGLPNTEAFF.

The chain is built from TRBV6-5 and TRBJ2-5; 9 bases line up with TRBD2. Looked up from germline, CDR1 is MNHEY and CDR2 is SVGAGI. The length of the CDR3 is 14 residues. Trimming took 6 bases from V and 2 from J; bases not matched to a gene: 4. The chain's CDR3 is CASRRTSAQETQYF. The CDR3, as DNA: TGTGCCAGCAGAAGGACTAGCGCTCAAGAGACCCAGTACTTC.

The CDR3 coding sequence is TGTGCCAGCAGCCAGGACAGCTCCTACGAGCAGTACTTC. Encoded protein: CASSQDSSYEQYF. V is TRBV5-6 and J is TRBJ2-7, with a tentative D call TRBD1 (6 bases). V lost 4 bases to trimming and J lost 0 bases, with 8 bases between them. Germline V gene data show CDR1 as SGHDT and CDR2 as YYEEEE. CDR3 size: 13 residues.

The V call is TRBV5-1, the J call TRBJ1-1; TRBD1 agrees at 9 bases. The ends lost 0 bases at V and 5 bases at J; junction bases unmatched: 5. Per the germline V gene, CDR1 is SGHRS and CDR2 is YFSETQ. The length of the CDR3 is 15 residues. The CDR3 region is CASSLGTGARTEAFF. DNA for the CDR3: TGCGCCAGCAGCTTGGGGACAGGGGCGCGGACTGAAGCTTTCTTT.

The chain employs TRBV10-3 and TRBJ2-3; D is undetermined. There are 13 residues in the CDR3. Germline V gene data show CDR1 as ENHRY and CDR2 as SYGVKD. Trimming shortened V by 0 bases and J by 3 bases, and 4 bases separated the two germline ends. This CDR3 is CAISESSTDTQYF. CDR3 DNA: TGTGCCATCAGTGAGTCATCTACAGATACGCAGTATTTT.

The chain couples TRBV5-1 to TRBJ2-1, with TRBD1 matching over 8 bases. V dropped 10 bases and J dropped 10; count of bases not matched to a gene: 16. Looked up from germline, CDR1 is SGHRS and CDR2 is YFSETQ. The CDR3 covers 14 residues. The CDR3: CASGPGGSTGEQFF. CDR3 nucleotide sequence: TGCGCCTCAGGGCCAGGGGGCTCCACTGGAGAGCAGTTCTTC.

The V gene is TRBV19, the J gene TRBJ1-2; D is undetermined. In germline, CDR1 is LNHDA, CDR2 SQIVND (reference sequence). This CDR3 comprises 12 residues. V lost 7 bases and J 1 base, leaving 7 bases between the germline ends. The CDR3 loop is CASTHDNYGYTF. CDR3 coding DNA: TGTGCCAGTACACACGATAACTATGGCTACACCTTC.